One sample yielded the 30 T cell receptor beta chains listed below, sequenced in a study of cytomegalovirus exposure and HLA in healthy donors. The PCR was carried out with 60 Vbeta primers and 13 Jbeta primers. The data were produced by immunoSEQ multiplex PCR, yet TCRdb's version contains in-frame clones alone and is incomplete. The data contain approximately 130,000 clones, about 73% of them singletons. Material: PBMCs. Receptors were obtained from a woman aged 40 to 50 in good health and CMV-seronegative.

The sample holds a few counts of this clone. V is TRBV7-9 and J is TRBJ2-7; TRBD2 is a possible D gene (6 bases). The V gene lost 5 bases and the J gene lost 2 bases, with 10 bases spanning the gap. Germline assignment: CDR1 SEHNR and CDR2 FQNEAQ (reference sequence). The CDR3 is 13 residues long. CDR3 amino acids: CASSPGSTYEQYF. The CDR3 DNA is TGTGCCAGCAGCCCCGGGAGTACCTACGAGCAGTACTTC.

The rearrangement uses TRBV7-9 and TRBJ1-6; 7 nucleotides line up with TRBD1. The CDR3 length is 16 residues. Germline CDR1 SEHNR, CDR2 FQNEAQ (reference sequence). V was clipped by 5 bases and J by 8 bases; unmatched bases: 12. CDR3 amino acids: CASSGDRQGTYSPLHF. CDR3 sequence (DNA): TGTGCCAGCAGCGGCGACCGACAGGGAACGTATTCACCCCTCCACTTT.

The chain recombines TRBV19 with TRBJ1-5; D ambiguous. The CDR3 totals 14 residues. Germline values: CDR1 LNHDA, CDR2 SQIVND (reference sequence). The V gene lost 6 bases and the J gene lost 3 bases, with 12 bases spanning the gap. The CDR3 sequence: CASRRGHINQPQHF. CDR3 sequence (DNA): TGTGCCAGTAGGAGAGGCCACATCAATCAGCCCCAGCATTTT.

This rearrangement joins TRBV29-1 to TRBJ2-4; the D gene is possibly TRBD1 (6 bases). This CDR3 region has 12 residues. CDR1 and CDR2 (germline): SQVTM, ANQGSEA. Trimming stripped 3 bases from V and 11 bases from J, with 14 bases between. This CDR3 reads CSVDGQGKVQYF. Written as DNA, the CDR3 is TGCAGCGTTGACGGGCAGGGGAAGGTTCAGTACTTC.

This clone came up once. This sequence joins TRBV7-9 and TRBJ2-7; 10 bases agree with TRBD2. The ends lost 1 base at V and 4 bases at J; junction bases unmatched: 1. This CDR3 comprises 14 residues. Germline CDR1 and CDR2: SEHNR and FQNEAQ (reference sequence). CDR3 loop: CASSLGGLAYEQYF. CDR3 nucleotide sequence: TGTGCCAGCAGCTTAGGGGGACTAGCGTACGAGCAGTACTTC.

A single count supports this clone. The genes are TRBV6-1 and TRBJ2-5; D is uncertain. Trimming shortened V by 8 bases and J by 7 bases, and 14 bases separated the two germline ends. Germline V gene data show CDR1 as MNHNS and CDR2 as SASEGT. The CDR3 extends over 12 amino acids. The CDR3 region is CASGWALGTQYF. The CDR3 nucleotides are TGTGCCAGCGGGTGGGCTTTGGGGACCCAGTACTTC.

V is TRBV6-1 and J is TRBJ2-7, with D uncertain. Trimming stripped 0 bases from V and 1 base from J, with 7 bases between. This CDR3 comprises 14 residues. Germline V gene lookup returns CDR1 MNHNS and CDR2 SASEGT. CDR3 loop: CASSEAVESYEQYF. The CDR3 DNA reads TGTGCCAGCAGTGAAGCGGTGGAGTCCTACGAGCAGTACTTC.

The rearrangement uses TRBV28 and TRBJ1-5; D is uncertain. CDR1 and CDR2 (germline): MDHEN, SYDVKM. The V end was cut by 5 bases, the J end by 4 bases, with 12 bases between. This CDR3 comprises 14 residues. The CDR3 coding sequence is TGTGCCAGCAGTGGTTCCAGACTGAATCAGCCCCAGCATTTT. The encoded protein is CASSGSRLNQPQHF.

This clone has more than one count but fewer than ten. The V and J genes are TRBV10-3 and TRBJ1-4; 7 positions agree with TRBD1. CDR1 is ENHRY and CDR2 is SYGVKD in the germline V gene. The trim removed 10 bases at V and 8 bases at J, leaving 16 bases unmatched. The CDR3 loop spans 15 amino acids. CDR3 sequence reads: CATGTAGAGSEKLFF. The CDR3 DNA sequence: TGTGCCACGGGGACAGCAGGGGCGGGTTCGGAAAAACTGTTTTTT.

V is TRBV10-3 and J is TRBJ1-3, with D hard to call. The CDR3 covers 11 residues. The germline CDR1 and CDR2 sequences are ENHRY and SYGVKD. V dropped 8 bases and J dropped 4 bases, with 6 bases sitting between them. CDR3: CAIGQGNTIYF. The CDR3 DNA reads TGTGCCATCGGGCAGGGAAACACCATATATTTT.

The chain recombines TRBV6-5 with TRBJ1-6; tentatively, D is TRBD1 (5 bases). Germline V lookup: CDR1 MNHEY, CDR2 SVGAGI. The CDR3 contains 13 residues. The V end lost 5 bases, the J end lost 13 bases, and 15 bases lay between the germline ends. DNA for the CDR3: TGTGCCAGCAGTGTGGGGCAGAATGCGCCCCTCCACTTT. Protein sequence: CASSVGQNAPLHF.

The V call is TRBV4-3, the J call TRBJ2-1, with D hard to call. CDR3 size: 18 residues. V shed 0 bases and J shed 4 bases, with 19 bases lying between them. The germline gives CDR1 LGHNA, CDR2 YSLEER. The CDR3 spells CASSQDIIGGIGYNEQFF. DNA of the CDR3: TGCGCCAGCAGCCAAGACATAATTGGCGGCATCGGATACAATGAGCAGTTCTTC.

This clone came up once. V gene TRBV5-5 combines with J gene TRBJ1-5; D remains unclear. Germline V gene data show CDR1 as SGHKS and CDR2 as YYEKEE (reference sequence). The CDR3 consists of 15 residues. Trimming removed 0 bases from V and 2 bases from J, with 9 bases in between. The CDR3 loop is CASSLVGYGNQPQHF. Here the CDR3 DNA reads TGTGCCAGCAGCTTGGTCGGGTATGGCAATCAGCCCCAGCATTTT.

The chain carries TRBV5-1 and TRBJ2-3; 8 bases align to TRBD1. Losses at the gene ends were 0 bases for V and 5 bases for J; bases not matched to a gene: 2. Germline assignment: CDR1 SGHRS and CDR2 YFSETQ. The CDR3 has 14 amino acids. This CDR3 is CASSLGTGRDTQYF. The CDR3 DNA reads as TGCGCCAGCAGCTTGGGGACAGGGAGAGATACGCAGTATTTT.

The rearrangement joins TRBV4-1 to TRBJ1-6, with D perhaps TRBD1 (5 bases). V lost 4 bases and J lost 13, with 14 bases in between. Germline values: CDR1 MGHRA, CDR2 YSYEKL. The CDR3 totals 13 residues. CDR3: CASSLLQGSPLHF. Here the CDR3 DNA reads TGCGCCAGCAGCCTTCTCCAGGGTTCCCCCCTCCACTTT.

With respect to this clone: The junction differs from germline at one of its ends, possibly a read error. The chain combines TRBV7-9 with TRBJ1-1; D not resolved. In germline, CDR1 is SEHNR, CDR2 FQNEAQ (reference sequence). The CDR3 spans 11 residues. CDR3 nucleotides: TGTTCCAGCAGCTTTCTCACTGAAGCTTTCTTT. It encodes CSSSFLTEAFF. Drawing the rest from reference TRBV7-9 and TRBJ1-1, the complete variable domain is DTGVSQNPRHKITKRGQNVTFRCDPISEHNRLYWYRQTLGQGPEFLTYFQNEAQLEKSRLLSDRFSAERPKGSFSTLEIQRTEQGDSAMYLCSSSFLTEAFFGQGTRLTVV.

The CDR3 loop reads CAGGLAGGIYEQFF. The CDR3 DNA reads TGTGCCGGAGGACTAGCGGGAGGTATCTATGAGCAGTTCTTC. The V gene is TRBV2, the J gene TRBJ2-1, with 14 bases lining up with TRBD2. The CDR3 covers 14 residues. Germline V lookup: CDR1 SNHLY, CDR2 FYNNEI. Losses at the gene ends were 11 bases for V and 8 bases for J; bases not matched to a gene: 8.

The chain joins TRBV27 to TRBJ2-7; D is unresolved. Germline values: CDR1 MNHEY, CDR2 SMNVEV (reference sequence). V was clipped by 7 bases and J by 2 bases, with 18 bases between them. This CDR3 has 15 residues. CDR3 amino acids: CASKPLHSQTYEQYF. In DNA form, the CDR3 reads TGTGCCAGCAAACCTCTTCATAGCCAAACCTACGAGCAGTACTTC.

The V and J genes are TRBV10-3 and TRBJ2-1, with 10 bases that match TRBD2. The germline gives CDR1 ENHRY, CDR2 SYGVKD. The V segment lost 6 bases and the J segment 5 bases; nucleotides outside the gene matches: 4. The CDR3 length is 14 residues. CDR3 coding DNA: TGTGCCATCAGCCTAGCGGGAGAAAACAATGAGCAGTTCTTC. This sequence encodes CAISLAGENNEQFF.

J is TRBJ1-2 and V is TRBV4-3; D perhaps matches TRBD1 (6 bases). From germline, CDR1 is LGHNA and CDR2 YSLEER. Trimming left V 0 bases short and J 5 bases short, with 13 bases between. This CDR3 is 15 amino acids long. CDR3 sequence: CASSQELRTEYGYTF. The CDR3 coding sequence is TGCGCCAGCAGCCAAGAACTTAGGACAGAATATGGCTACACCTTC.

The chain carries TRBV2 and TRBJ1-2; 9 bases are shared with TRBD1. Germline V lookup: CDR1 SNHLY, CDR2 FYNNEI. V shed 4 bases, J shed 6 bases, and the junction held 3 bases outside the gene matches. This CDR3 is 13 amino acids long. The DNA of the CDR3 is TGTGCCAGCAGTGTTCGGACAGGGGATGGCTACACCTTC. Translation: CASSVRTGDGYTF.

This chain uses TRBV2 with TRBJ2-3; D gene unclear. The CDR3 covers 15 residues. V lost 2 bases, J lost 1 base, and 10 bases lay in between. Germline lookup yields CDR1 SNHLY and CDR2 FYNNEI. The CDR3 region has the DNA TGTGCCAGCAGTGAAACACTGCTAGGCACAGATACGCAGTATTTT. Translated, it gives CASSETLLGTDTQYF.

V gene TRBV10-2 combines with J gene TRBJ2-7; D possibly corresponds to TRBD1 (6 bases). Between the trimmed V and J ends, which lost 7 bases and 2 bases, there was a span of 9 bases. The length of the CDR3 is 12 residues. Germline V gene data show CDR1 as WSHSY and CDR2 as SAAADI. This CDR3 reads CASNQGTYEQYF. CDR3 nucleotides: TGCGCCAGCAATCAGGGGACCTACGAGCAGTACTTC.

This rearrangement joins TRBV6-1 to TRBJ2-5; tentatively, D is TRBD1 (6 bases). The CDR3 is made up of 15 amino acids. The germline gives CDR1 MNHNS, CDR2 SASEGT. V was trimmed by 3 bases and J by 5 bases, leaving 16 bases between them. The CDR3 DNA reads TGTGCCAGCAGTGATTCGGACAGAGCACGTGAGACCCAGTACTTC. Protein: CASSDSDRARETQYF.

The chain has TRBV10-1 and TRBJ1-1; D not certain. Germline assignment: CDR1 WNHNN and CDR2 SYGVQD (reference sequence). V was clipped by 5 bases and J by 1 base, with 8 bases between them. The CDR3 totals 13 residues. Here the CDR3 reads CASSSRGNTEAFF. The CDR3 DNA reads as TGCGCCAGCAGTTCCCGGGGGAACACTGAAGCTTTCTTT.

With respect to this clone: This specimen includes other DNA sequences encoding the same CDR3. V and J are TRBV7-9 and TRBJ1-4; D possibly corresponds to TRBD1 (5 bases). Trimming took 4 bases from V and 8 from J, leaving 14 bases between them. Germline V gene sequence: CDR1 SEHNR, CDR2 FQNEAQ (reference sequence). The CDR3 spans 14 residues. This CDR3 reads CASSSGHRSEKLFF. CDR3 coding DNA: TGTGCCAGCAGCTCCGGACATCGCTCGGAAAAACTGTTTTTT.

This chain uses TRBV5-4 with TRBJ2-7, with 9 bases that match TRBD1. CDR3 length equals 15 residues. V lost 1 base to trimming and J lost 5 bases; unmatched junction nucleotides: 7. The germline V gene has CDR1 SGHNT and CDR2 YYREEE (reference sequence). In DNA, the CDR3 is TGTGCCAGCAGCTTGAGGAACAGGGGGCAGGACGAGCAGTACTTC. Its translation: CASSLRNRGQDEQYF.

V usage is TRBV28 and J usage is TRBJ1-1, with D uncertain. The V and J ends lost 2 bases and 8 bases respectively, with 6 bases between them. This CDR3 is built from 11 residues. CDR1 is MDHEN and CDR2 is SYDVKM in the germline V gene. CDR3: CASSLVMEAFF. The CDR3 nucleotides are TGTGCCAGCAGTTTAGTTATGGAAGCTTTCTTT.

This rearrangement joins TRBV28 to TRBJ2-7, with no clear D. CDR3 length: 14 amino acids. Trimming removed 4 bases from V and 0 bases from J, with 10 bases in between. The V gene's germline CDR1 is MDHEN and CDR2 SYDVKM. The CDR3 DNA sequence: TGTGCCAGCAGTTCCCCAGGATTCTCCTACGAGCAGTACTTC. This translates into CASSSPGFSYEQYF.

The chain joins TRBV7-2 to TRBJ2-6; D gene ambiguous. Between the trimmed V and J ends, which lost 0 bases and 1 base, there was a span of 13 bases. CDR3 length: 18 amino acids. Germline V CDR1 and CDR2: SGHTA, FQGNSA. The DNA of the CDR3 is TGTGCCAGCAGCTTAGCGTTCAGAATGATTTCTGGGGCCAACGTCCTGACTTTC. It translates to CASSLAFRMISGANVLTF.